The source of this TCR beta chain is a study of T cells in Graves' hyperthyroidism and ophthalmopathy. Germline loops: CDR1 SGHTA, CDR2 FQGNSA. The CDR3 is made up of 13 amino acids. V was clipped by 5 bases and J by 8 bases; unmatched bases: 3. It was RNA transcripts that yielded the amplified TCR beta CDR3 regions. Carried out on the TCR CDR3, a first-round RT-PCR used the HTBI primer set. Via MiXCR, TCRdb re-called the multiplex PCR reads, giving one row per CDR3 protein. In the table there are about 640,000 distinct CDR3 sequences, around 21% of which are singletons. This clonotype has more than one count but fewer than ten.

Source material: blood. The chain has TRBV7-2 and TRBJ2-1, with 10 nucleotides matching TRBD2. The TCR was taken from a man between 25 and 39 years old with Graves' ophthalmopathy. Here the CDR3 reads CASSVLAGYEQFF. DNA for the CDR3: TGTGCCAGCAGCGTACTAGCGGGATATGAGCAGTTCTTC. Using reference TRBV7-2 and TRBJ2-1 for the parts outside the CDR3, the full variable domain is GAGVSQSPSNKVTEKGKDVELRCDPISGHTALYWYRQSLGQGLEFLIYFQGNSAPDKSGLPSDRFSAERTGGSVSTLTIQRTQQEDSAVYLCASSVLAGYEQFFGPGTRLTVL.